Presented here are 5 T cell receptor beta chains from one specimen sequenced in a study of control samples from healthy donors and cancer patients. The protocol was immunoSEQ multiplex PCR, while the TCRdb copy is restricted to in-frame clones and leaves out a portion. Of 75,000 to 100,000 clones listed, almost 90% were seen once; the top ten hold 14%. What was sequenced was blood. The receptors originated from a man aged 25-45 years in good health.

The chain recombines TRBV20-1 with TRBJ2-5, with a tentative D call TRBD2 (7 bases). The germline V gene encodes CDR1 DFQATT and CDR2 SNEGSKA (reference sequence). This CDR3 comprises 8 residues. The CDR3 coding sequence is TGCAAAGGGGGGGGAGGGTACTTC. Its protein product is CKGGGGYF.

V and J are TRBV6-5 and TRBJ1-2; 7 bases line up with TRBD1. The CDR3 has 12 amino acids. V gave up 2 bases and J gave up 7 bases; unmatched junction bases: 1. In germline, CDR1 is MNHEY, CDR2 SVGAGI. CDR3 loop: CASSYQGVGYTF. Here the CDR3 DNA reads TGTGCCAGCAGTTACCAGGGGGTTGGCTACACCTTC.

This clone showed up just a few times. The rearrangement links TRBV15 to TRBJ2-2; D is unclear. V was clipped by 1 base and J by 3 bases, with 9 bases between them. Germline V lookup: CDR1 LNHNV, CDR2 YYDKDF (reference sequence). The CDR3 has 15 amino acids. The DNA of the CDR3 is TGTGCCACCAGCAGAGTAACGGTGGACACCGGGGAGCTGTTTTTT. Translating gives CATSRVTVDTGELFF.

The chain has TRBV10-3 and TRBJ1-5; D perhaps matches TRBD1 (6 bases). V was pared by 7 bases and J by 0 bases, with 13 bases between. The CDR3 has 15 amino acids. From germline, CDR1 is ENHRY and CDR2 SYGVKD. The CDR3 DNA reads as TGTGCCATCACCCGACAGGAGTATAGCAATCAGCCCCAGCATTTT. Amino acids: CAITRQEYSNQPQHF.

The chain carries TRBV6-5 and TRBJ1-1; a weak D match, TRBD1 (6 bases). Germline V gene lookup returns CDR1 MNHEY and CDR2 SVGAGI. The V end was cut by 0 bases, the J end by 1 base, with 12 bases between. The CDR3 totals 16 residues. CDR3 loop: CASSYSFGRGNTEAFF. The CDR3 DNA reads TGTGCCAGCAGTTACTCTTTCGGCAGGGGGAACACTGAAGCTTTCTTT.